The clone carrying this T cell receptor (beta chain) was counted a single time. This specimen comes from a study of blood T cell repertoires in COVID-19. Looking at the study overall: There were acute and convalescent COVID-19 samples, and they came from the United States, Italy and Spain. Nucleic acid was either cDNA or gDNA, and it came from T cells, B-cell-depleted T cells, or PBMCs.

Those who participated ranged in age from about 18 to 89 years and resided in under 25 US areas. What the recovered Cohort 3 donors had was two negative PCRs, clearance, or symptom resolution. The CDR3 is 16 residues long. Trimming stripped 4 bases from V and 0 bases from J, with 13 bases between. Germline V gene sequence: CDR1 MGHRA, CDR2 YSYEKL. Only in-frame clones appear in the TCRdb table, and some are missing; sequencing was by immunoSEQ multiplex PCR. The sample has 150,000 to 250,000 clones, 80% to 85% seen once. The chain recombines TRBV4-1 with TRBJ1-5; D unresolved. This clonotype was sampled from a man aged 35-49 years who had recovered from COVID-19. What was sequenced was PBMCs or T cells enriched from blood (not recorded which). The CDR3 DNA is TGCGCCAGCAGCCCGACACCATCCCTTAGCAATCAGCCCCAGCATTTT. Its protein is CASSPTPSLSNQPQHF.